This entry lists 18 T cell receptor beta chains sequenced from one sample in a study of CD8 T cells in ankylosing spondylitis. One entry per CDR3 protein, called by TCRdb with MiXCR from the 5' RACE reads. The sample includes approximately 140,000 distinct CDR3 sequences, roughly 9% of them seen just once. Sequenced: blood, either unsorted or a sorted T cell fraction (not recorded which). The receptors come from a male donor with ankylosing spondylitis or in good health (not recorded which).

The J gene is TRBJ2-7, the V gene TRBV7-2, with 7 bases matching TRBD2. This CDR3 is built from 14 residues. From germline, CDR1 is SGHTA and CDR2 FQGNSA. The V and J ends lost 6 bases and 2 bases, in that order; junction bases with no gene match: 7. CDR3 in amino acids: CASRRLATTYEQYF. The CDR3 nucleotides are TGTGCCAGCAGAAGACTAGCCACAACCTACGAGCAGTACTTC.

This clonotype was seen at least ten times. The rearrangement uses TRBV28 and TRBJ2-2; TRBD2 might be the D (6 bases). CDR3 length equals 14 residues. The V and J ends lost 7 bases and 2 bases respectively, with 11 bases between them. Germline assignment: CDR1 MDHEN and CDR2 SYDVKM. CDR3 nucleotides: TGTGCCAGCAAACCGGGACTCAACACCGGGGAGCTGTTTTTT. This encodes CASKPGLNTGELFF.

This clonotype was seen more than once but under ten times. This chain uses TRBV7-9 with TRBJ1-6; D is possibly TRBD1 (6 bases). V was pared by 3 bases and J by 7 bases, with 13 bases between. Per germline, CDR1 SEHNR and CDR2 FQNEAQ (reference sequence). The CDR3 spans 15 residues. CDR3 residues: CASSLRGSRNSPLHF. The CDR3 DNA reads as TGTGCCAGCAGCTTGAGGGGGTCGAGGAATTCACCCCTCCACTTT. The variable domain in full, completed from reference TRBV7-9 and TRBJ1-6, reads DTGVSQNPRHKITKRGQNVTFRCDPISEHNRLYWYRQTLGQGPEFLTYFQNEAQLEKSRLLSDRFSAERPKGSFSTLEIQRTEQGDSAMYLCASSLRGSRNSPLHFGNGTRLTVT.

V gene TRBV12-3 or TRBV12-4 combines with J gene TRBJ2-7; D call uncertain. The V end lost 4 bases, the J end lost 7 bases, and 17 bases lay between the germline ends. The CDR3 is 14 residues long. CDR3 bases: TGTGCCAGCAGTTGGCGCCGGGCTGCTGTGGAGCAGTACTTC. Translating gives CASSWRRAAVEQYF.

This clonotype was seen repeatedly, ten times or more. The rearrangement links TRBV20-1 to TRBJ2-1, with 11 bases fitting TRBD2. CDR3 length equals 14 residues. Germline-derived CDR1 and CDR2 are DFQATT and SNEGSKA (reference sequence). The V and J ends lost 6 bases and 7 bases, in that order; junction bases with no gene match: 8. In DNA, the CDR3 is TGCAGTGCCCTTAGCGGGAGGGCCGATAATGAGCAGTTCTTC. Protein product: CSALSGRADNEQFF.

This clonotype was detected ten times or more. V and J are TRBV10-3 and TRBJ2-7; D remains unclear. Germline V CDR1 and CDR2: ENHRY, SYGVKD. This CDR3 has 12 amino acids. The germline V and J ends were trimmed by 3 bases and 6 bases, with 9 bases remaining between them. The DNA for the CDR3 is TGTGCCATCAGTGATGAGGTTGGCGAGCAGTACTTC. Its protein is CAISDEVGEQYF.

This clonotype came up many times. This chain joins TRBV7-2 and TRBJ2-5; weak D call: TRBD2 (6 bases). Germline V gives CDR1 SGHTA, CDR2 FQGNSA. The CDR3 runs to 14 residues. The V and J ends lost 3 bases and 1 base respectively, with 9 bases between them. CDR3 protein: CASSLTRTQETQYF. The CDR3 coding sequence is TGTGCCAGCAGCTTGACTAGGACCCAAGAGACCCAGTACTTC. Full variable domain (missing parts from reference TRBV7-2 and TRBJ2-5): GAGVSQSPSNKVTEKGKDVELRCDPISGHTALYWYRQSLGQGLEFLIYFQGNSAPDKSGLPSDRFSAERTGGSVSTLTIQRTQQEDSAVYLCASSLTRTQETQYFGPGTRLLVL.

Ten or more counts support this clonotype. The chain employs TRBV20-1 and TRBJ1-2, with D unclear. There are 13 residues in the CDR3. Between the trimmed V and J ends, which lost 3 bases and 2 bases, there was a span of 10 bases. Germline loops: CDR1 DFQATT, CDR2 SNEGSKA (reference sequence). The CDR3 DNA sequence: TGCAGTGCTAGTGTCCAAGGAAACTATGGCTACACCTTC. Amino acids: CSASVQGNYGYTF.

Ten or more counts support this clonotype. The CDR3 spells CASSADRGYRDTQYF. DNA for the CDR3: TGTGCCAGCAGCGCGGACAGGGGGTATCGAGATACGCAGTATTTT. The chain recombines TRBV7-2 with TRBJ2-3, with TRBD1 matching over 10 bases. CDR1 is SGHTA and CDR2 is FQGNSA in the germline V gene. V lost 5 bases to trimming and J lost 5 bases; unmatched junction nucleotides: 7. CDR3 length equals 15 residues.

This chain links TRBV7-6 with TRBJ2-5; D gene unclear. The CDR3 totals 17 residues. Germline V gives CDR1 SGHVS, CDR2 FNYEAQ. The V and J ends lost 0 bases and 6 bases respectively, with 20 bases between them. This chain's CDR3 is CASSLARLGIKTKTQYF. The CDR3 DNA is TGTGCCAGCAGCTTAGCGCGATTGGGAATTAAAACAAAGACCCAGTACTTC. Variable domain in full (rest from reference TRBV7-6 and TRBJ2-5): GAGVSQSPRYKVTKRGQDVALRCDPISGHVSLYWYRQALGQGPEFLTYFNYEAQQDKSGLPNDRFSAERPEGSISTLTIQRTEQRDSAMYRCASSLARLGIKTKTQYFGPGTRLLVL.

The table lists this clonotype with many counts. The chain uses TRBV18 and TRBJ2-1, with 11 bases lining up with TRBD2. Unmatched junction bases numbered 9, after V lost 2 bases and J lost 9 bases. In germline, CDR1 is KGHSH, CDR2 LQKENI. The CDR3 has 16 amino acids. Here the CDR3 reads CASSPVALAGAGEQFF. CDR3 DNA sequence: TGTGCCAGCTCACCAGTCGCACTAGCGGGAGCGGGTGAGCAGTTCTTC.

The chain is built from TRBV6-1 and TRBJ2-5; D possibly corresponds to TRBD2 (6 bases). The CDR3 consists of 13 residues. V gave up 2 bases and J gave up 5 bases, with 9 bases separating them. Germline V gene data show CDR1 as MNHNS and CDR2 as SASEGT. CDR3 coding DNA: TGTGCCAGCAGTGAACGGGAGTTGGAGACCCAGTACTTC. It translates to CASSERELETQYF.

The J gene is TRBJ1-5, the V gene TRBV30; 7 nucleotides match TRBD1. The CDR3 extends over 14 amino acids. Germline CDR1 is GTSNPN and CDR2 is SVGIG (reference sequence). V lost 4 bases to trimming and J lost 4 bases; unmatched junction nucleotides: 7. CDR3 sequence (DNA): TGTGCCTGGACTAAGGACAGGATAAATCAGCCCCAGCATTTT. Amino acids: CAWTKDRINQPQHF. The entire variable domain, with the rest obtained from reference TRBV30 and TRBJ1-5, is as follows: SQTIHQWPATLVQPVGSPLSLECTVEGTSNPNLYWYRQAAGRGLQLLFYSVGIGQISSEVPQNLSASRPQDRQFILSSKKLLLSDSGFYLCAWTKDRINQPQHFGDGTRLSIL.

At least ten counts were recorded for this clonotype. The CDR3 here is CASSLATGGDTQYF. CDR3 in DNA: TGTGCCAGTAGCTTAGCCACCGGTGGAGATACGCAGTATTTT. The chain carries TRBV19 and TRBJ2-3, with D unresolved. With 6 bases removed from V and 5 bases from J, the gap between germline ends came to 15 bases. Germline CDR1 and CDR2: LNHDA and SQIVND (reference sequence). CDR3 length: 14 amino acids.

The sample holds many counts of this clonotype. The V gene is TRBV20-1, the J gene TRBJ2-1; D unclear. V was shortened by 0 bases and J by 4 bases, with 13 bases between the two germline ends. Germline V lookup: CDR1 DFQATT, CDR2 SNEGSKA (reference sequence). The CDR3 is made up of 15 amino acids. Here the CDR3 reads CSARDVGRTYNEQFF. The CDR3 bases are TGCAGTGCTAGAGATGTTGGCAGAACTTACAATGAGCAGTTCTTC.

Concerning this clonotype: Given a much more abundant clone one base away, this may be a read error. The chain has TRBV21-1 and TRBJ1-2. TRBV21-1 is marked as a pseudogene. The CDR3 is made up of 17 amino acids. The CDR3: CASSNFLGPGDKYGYTF. The CDR3 coding sequence is TGTGCCAGCAGCAATTTCCTAGGACCAGGCGATAAATATGGCTACACCTTC.

The table lists this clonotype with many counts. The rearrangement links TRBV21-1 to TRBJ2-7. TRBV21-1 corresponds to a pseudogene. There are 12 residues in the CDR3. CDR3 region: CASSIHSYEQYF. In nucleotides, the CDR3 is TGTGCCAGCAGCATACACTCCTACGAGCAGTACTTC.

This clonotype was seen many times. The chain joins TRBV7-9 to TRBJ2-1; D gene unclear. This CDR3 has 11 amino acids. Trimming removed 5 bases from V and 8 bases from J, with 7 bases in between. CDR1 and CDR2 from the germline V gene are SEHNR and FQNEAQ (reference sequence). CDR3 sequence (DNA): TGTGCCAGCAGCGGGTGGGATGAGCAGTTCTTC. Residues: CASSGWDEQFF.